This T cell receptor (beta chain) was sequenced during a study of CD8 T cells in Susac syndrome. The CD8+ and CD4+ T cells were isolated magnetically using a negative isolation approach, whereas the TEMRA cells were enriched by FACS. With random hexamers, 0.5 to 1 ug RNA was reverse transcribed. TCRdb analysed the immunoSEQ multiplex PCR reads with MiXCR anew, one entry per CDR3 protein. The sample shows roughly 120,000 distinct CDR3 sequences, 90% to 95% of them seen only once. Germline CDR1 reads MNHEY; CDR2 reads SMNVEV (reference sequence). The CDR3 loop spans 13 amino acids. V lost 5 bases and J 3 bases, leaving 10 bases between the germline ends.

The V and J genes are TRBV27 and TRBJ1-1; D gene unclear. This TCR was sampled from a human donor with multiple sclerosis. The source material was CD4+ T cells from PBMCs. CDR3 in DNA: TGTGCCAGCAGTCGGGCCAGAGACACTGAAGCTTTCTTT. Encoded protein: CASSRARDTEAFF.